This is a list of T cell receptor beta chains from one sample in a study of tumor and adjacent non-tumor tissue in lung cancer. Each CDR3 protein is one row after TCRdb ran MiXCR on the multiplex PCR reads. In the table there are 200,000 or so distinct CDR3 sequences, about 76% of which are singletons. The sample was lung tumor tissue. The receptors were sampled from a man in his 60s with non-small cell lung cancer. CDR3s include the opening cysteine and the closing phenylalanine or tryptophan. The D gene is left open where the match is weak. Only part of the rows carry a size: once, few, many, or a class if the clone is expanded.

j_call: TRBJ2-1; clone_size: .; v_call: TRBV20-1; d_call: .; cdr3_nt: TGCAGTGCTAGACTAGGAGGGGTAGGGCAGTTCTTC; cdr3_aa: CSARLGGVGQFF
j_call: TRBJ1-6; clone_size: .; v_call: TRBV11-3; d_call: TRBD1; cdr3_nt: TGTGCCAGCAGTTCCTGCGGGACAGGGTTACATTCACCCCTCCACTTT; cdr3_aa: CASSSCGTGLHSPLHF
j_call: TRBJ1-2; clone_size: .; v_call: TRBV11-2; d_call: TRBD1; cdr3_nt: TGTGCCAACAGCATAAGGACAGGACCTAACTATGGCTACACCTTC; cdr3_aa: CANSIRTGPNYGYTF
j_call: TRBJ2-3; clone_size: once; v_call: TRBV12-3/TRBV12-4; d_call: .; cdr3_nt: TGTGCCAGCACCCGGACTCATAGGGAAACGCAGTATTTT; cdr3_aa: CASTRTHRETQYF
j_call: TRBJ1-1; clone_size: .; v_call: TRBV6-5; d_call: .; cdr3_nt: TGTGCCAGCAGTCCTTCAACTGACACTGAAGCTTTCTTT; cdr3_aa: CASSPSTDTEAFF
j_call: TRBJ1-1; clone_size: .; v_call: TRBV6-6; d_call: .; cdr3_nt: TGTGCCAGCAGTTACTCGGGTACGGATCTGGTGAACATTGAAGCTTTCTTT; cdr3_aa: CASSYSGTDLVNIEAFF
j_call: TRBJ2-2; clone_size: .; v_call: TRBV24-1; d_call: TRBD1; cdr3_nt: TGTGCCACCAGTGATATCAGGACAGGGCGGGAGGAGCTGTTTTTT; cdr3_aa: CATSDIRTGREELFF
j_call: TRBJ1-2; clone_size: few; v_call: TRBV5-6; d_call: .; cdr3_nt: TGTGCCAGCAGCTTAACCTCTTCGCGGTATGGCTACACCTTC; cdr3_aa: CASSLTSSRYGYTF
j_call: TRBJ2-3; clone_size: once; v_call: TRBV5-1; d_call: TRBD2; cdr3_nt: TGCGCCAGCAGAAGGACTAGCGGGAGGGGTGGGACAGATACGCAGTATTTT; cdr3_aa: CASRRTSGRGGTDTQYF
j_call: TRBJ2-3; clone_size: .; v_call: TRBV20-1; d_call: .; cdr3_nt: TGCAGTGCTAGAGTGCCTGCCAGGAACACAGATACGCAGTATTTT; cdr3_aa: CSARVPARNTDTQYF
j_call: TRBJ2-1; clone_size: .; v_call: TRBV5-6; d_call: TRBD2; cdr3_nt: TGTGCCAACAGCCCCGGACTAGCGGGAAGGGACCCTATGGGTTACAATGAGCAGCTCTTC; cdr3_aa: CANSPGLAGRDPMGYNEQLF
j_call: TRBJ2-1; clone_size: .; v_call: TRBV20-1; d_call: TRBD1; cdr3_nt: TGCAGTACAGAAGGGTTAGAGGGGGCGAATGAGCAGTTCTTC; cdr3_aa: CSTEGLEGANEQFF
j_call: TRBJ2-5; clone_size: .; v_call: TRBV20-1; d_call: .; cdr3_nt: TGCAGTGCTAGAGAATTGGGGAGGTGGGAGACCCAGTACTTC; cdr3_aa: CSARELGRWETQYF
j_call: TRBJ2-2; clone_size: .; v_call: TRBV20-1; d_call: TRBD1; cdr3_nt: TGCAGTGCTAAGAACAGGGGGCGCACCGGGGAGCTGTTGTTT; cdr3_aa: CSAKNRGRTGELLF
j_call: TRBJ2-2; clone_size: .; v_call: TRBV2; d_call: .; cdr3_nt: TGTGCCAGCAGCGTTCAGAGGGCCGGGGAGCTGTTTTTT; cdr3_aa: CASSVQRAGELFF
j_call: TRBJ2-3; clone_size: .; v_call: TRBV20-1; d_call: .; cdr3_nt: TGCAGTGCTAGTGATCAGCTCTCTGGCACAGATACGCAGTATTTT; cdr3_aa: CSASDQLSGTDTQYF
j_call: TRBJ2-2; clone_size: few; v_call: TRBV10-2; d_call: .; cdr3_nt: TGCGCCAGCAGTCTCCGGAAAAACACCGGGGAGCTGTTTTTT; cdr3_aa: CASSLRKNTGELFF
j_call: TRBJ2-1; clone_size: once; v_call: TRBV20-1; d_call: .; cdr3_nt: TGCAGTGCTAGAGGGGCCTATACACATGAGCAGTTATTC; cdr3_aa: CSARGAYTHEQLF
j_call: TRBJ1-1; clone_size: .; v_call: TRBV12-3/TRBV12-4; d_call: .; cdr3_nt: TGTGCCAGCAGTCTAACGGTGAACACTCAATCTTTCTTT; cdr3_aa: CASSLTVNTQSFF
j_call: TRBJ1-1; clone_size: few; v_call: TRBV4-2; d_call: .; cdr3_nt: TGTGCCAGCAGCCAAGATGTCCGGGGGCCGAACACTGAAGCTTCCTTT; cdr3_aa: CASSQDVRGPNTEASF
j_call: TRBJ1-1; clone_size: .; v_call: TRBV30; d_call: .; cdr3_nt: TGTGCCTGGAAGGAAGGGGCAACGCTACCGAACACTGAAGCTTTCTTT; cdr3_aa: CAWKEGATLPNTEAFF
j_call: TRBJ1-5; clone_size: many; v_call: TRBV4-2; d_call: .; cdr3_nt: TGTGCCAGCAGCCAAGATTTGGGGGGGTCCAATCAGCCCCAGCATTTT; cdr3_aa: CASSQDLGGSNQPQHF
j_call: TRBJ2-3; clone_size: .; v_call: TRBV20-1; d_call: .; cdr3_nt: TGCAGTGTCCAGCTAGATACACAGTATTTT; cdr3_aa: CSVQLDTQYF
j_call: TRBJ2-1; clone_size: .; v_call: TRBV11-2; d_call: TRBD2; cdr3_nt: TGTGCCAGCAGCCCCCAGGTACTAGCGGGGGATGAGCAGTTGTTC; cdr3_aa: CASSPQVLAGDEQLF